This entry describes one T cell receptor beta chain. The data were taken from a study of control samples from healthy donors and cancer patients. Measured with immunoSEQ multiplex PCR; TCRdb has only the in-frame clones, and not every one. The sample includes roughly 88,000 clones, approximately 91% seen only once; the top ten take roughly 0.92%. The source of this sequence is a woman in her twenties or thirties in good health. Sequencing was carried out using blood.

CDR3 bases: TGTGCCAGCAGCAACACCCTAAGAAACGAGCAGTTCTTC. Residues: CASSNTLRNEQFF. The rearrangement links TRBV9 to TRBJ2-1; no definite D call. V lost 4 bases, J lost 10 bases, and 15 bases lay in between. CDR1 and CDR2 (germline): SGDLS, YYNGEE. This CDR3 contains 13 residues.